This T cell receptor (beta chain) is from a study of T-cell memory formation after mild COVID-19. Whole-study context: TCR clusters were mostly donor specific.

The authors produced TCR alpha and TCR beta cDNA libraries with sample barcodes and UMIs by 5'RACE using constant-segment primers. Each CDR3 protein gets one entry after TCRdb re-called the 5' RACE reads with MiXCR. Of some 300,000 distinct CDR3 sequences detected, less than 25% appear once; the ten largest clones hold approximately 22%. Regarding this clonotype: Its antigen is not known.

Looked up from germline, CDR1 is LGHDT and CDR2 is YNNKEL (reference sequence). The CDR3 loop spans 14 amino acids. With V trimmed by 11 bases and J by 4 bases, 6 bases remained unmatched. Whole-study findings and limits: CM and EM subsets held most contracting CD4+ clones; EMRA held CD8+ ones. The finding that pre-infection memory included some responding clones suggested that cross-reactive memory joined.

The sequenced sample consisted of PBMCs or a T cell subset sorted from them (not recorded which). The source of this sequence is a man aged 18 to 30 who had mild COVID-19 (a few samples of this study predate the infection). Cell type and time point are not known. The chain links TRBV3-1 to TRBJ1-6; 9 positions match TRBD1. CDR3: CAVGQGSYNSPLHF. In nucleotides, the CDR3 is TGTGCCGTAGGACAGGGGAGTTATAATTCACCCCTCCACTTT.